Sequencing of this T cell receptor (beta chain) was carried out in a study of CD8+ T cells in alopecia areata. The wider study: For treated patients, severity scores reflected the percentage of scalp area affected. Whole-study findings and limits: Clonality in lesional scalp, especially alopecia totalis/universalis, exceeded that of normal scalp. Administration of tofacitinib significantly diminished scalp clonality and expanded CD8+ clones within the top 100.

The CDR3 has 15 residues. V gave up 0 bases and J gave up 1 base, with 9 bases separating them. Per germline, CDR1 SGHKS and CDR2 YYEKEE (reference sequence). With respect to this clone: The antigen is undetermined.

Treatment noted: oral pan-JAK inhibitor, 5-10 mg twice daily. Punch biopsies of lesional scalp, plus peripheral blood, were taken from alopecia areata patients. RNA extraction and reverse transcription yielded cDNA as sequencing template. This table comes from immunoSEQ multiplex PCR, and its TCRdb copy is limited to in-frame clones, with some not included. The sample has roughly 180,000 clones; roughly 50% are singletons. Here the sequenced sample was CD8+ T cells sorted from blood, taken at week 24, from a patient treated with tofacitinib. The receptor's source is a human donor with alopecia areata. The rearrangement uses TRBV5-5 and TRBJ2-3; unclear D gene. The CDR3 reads CASSLEGKGTDTQYF. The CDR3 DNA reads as TGTGCCAGCAGCTTGGAGGGAAAGGGCACAGATACGCAGTATTTT.